Listed below are T cell receptor beta chains from one sample, sequenced in a study of T cell repertoires in cytomegalovirus infection. Via MiXCR, TCRdb re-called the reads, giving one row per CDR3 protein. In the table there are about 260,000 distinct CDR3 sequences, approximately 13% of which are singletons. Sequenced: PBMCs. The receptors here all came from a human donor in good health (CMV status not recorded). Some clones in this sample may be carry-over from other donors' samples. CDR3s include the opening cysteine and the closing phenylalanine or tryptophan. The order of the fields is J gene, D gene, V gene, clone size, CDR3 DNA, CDR3 protein. D genes are given only for firm matches. A clone size is listed for some rows: how often the clone was seen (once, few, many), or a class if it is expanded.

TRBJ2-3 TRBD1 TRBV19 few TGTGCCAGTAGTCCCCCGCCGGGACAGGGTCCAGATACGCAGTATTTT CASSPPPGQGPDTQYF
TRBJ1-5 . TRBV6-6 many TGTGCCAGCAGTCCCCTTGACAGGTTTCAGCCCCAGCATTTT CASSPLDRFQPQHF
TRBJ1-6 TRBD1 TRBV28 . TGTGCCAGCATAGGACAGGGACGTTCACCCCTCCACTTT CASIGQGRSPLHF
TRBJ2-7 . TRBV7-2 many TGTGCCAGCAGCTTAGAAGGCGACGAGCAGTACTTC CASSLEGDEQYF
TRBJ2-2 . TRBV2 few TGTGCCAGCAGTGAAGCGCTTCGGGCCATGGGGCGGTGGGAGCTGTTTTTT CASSEALRAMGRWELFF
TRBJ2-1 TRBD2 TRBV20-1 . TGCAGTGCGGGCGGGAGCGGCTACAATGAGCAGTTCTTC CSAGGSGYNEQFF
TRBJ1-5 TRBD1 TRBV7-8 many TGTGCCAGCAGCTTTAGGGGGCGAATCATCAATCAGCCCCAGCATTTT CASSFRGRIINQPQHF
TRBJ1-1 . TRBV12-3/TRBV12-4 . TGTGCCAGCAGTTTAATGGGCAGTGGAGCTGTCTTT CASSLMGSGAVF
TRBJ1-2 . TRBV19 few TGTGCCGGCACAGGAGTCATCACCTTC CAGTGVITF
TRBJ1-5 . TRBV7-2 many TGTGCCAGCAGCTTAGACGGGGGGATCCAGCCCCAGCATTTT CASSLDGGIQPQHF
TRBJ1-2 . TRBV7-2 many TGTGCCAGCAGCTTTAGGGGGATACGAGAGGGCTACACCTTC CASSFRGIREGYTF
TRBJ2-1 TRBD2 TRBV4-1 many TGCGCCAGCAGCCAAGACCCTAGCGGGCGATACAATGAGCAGTTCTTC CASSQDPSGRYNEQFF
TRBJ1-5 . TRBV7-2 many TGTGCCAGCAGCCGGTTATGGGTGGGGGACAATCAGCCCCAGCATTTT CASSRLWVGDNQPQHF
TRBJ1-5 . TRBV19 . TGTGCCAGTAGTATCACTCCCCATTCCAATCAGCCCCAGCATTTT CASSITPHSNQPQHF
TRBJ2-2 TRBD2 TRBV5-4 . TGTGCCAGCAGCTCGCCTCCGGGACTAGGGGCCGGGGAGCTGTTTTTT CASSSPPGLGAGELFF
TRBJ2-2 . TRBV6-5 . TGTGCCGTCCGGAAACTACAGAGGGGGGGCGGGGAGCTGTTTTTT CAVRKLQRGGGELFF
TRBJ1-5 . TRBV5-6 few TGTGCCAGCAGCTCATGGGTTACTAGCAATCAGCCCCAGCATTTT CASSSWVTSNQPQHF
TRBJ1-1 . TRBV12-3/TRBV12-4 many TGTGCCAGCAGTTTATGGGGGACAAATACTGAAGCTTTCTTT CASSLWGTNTEAFF
TRBJ1-4 TRBD1 TRBV5-4 many TGTGCCAGCAGCTACCGGACAGGGACGGATGAAAAACTGTTTTTT CASSYRTGTDEKLFF
TRBJ1-2 . TRBV7-2 many TGTGCCAGCAGCTTGCGGGGTTTAAGTGGCTACACCTTC CASSLRGLSGYTF
TRBJ2-4 TRBD2 TRBV20-1 many TGCAGTGCCAGACCGGGACTAGCGGGGGGGCAGGGAAACATTCAGTACTTC CSARPGLAGGQGNIQYF
TRBJ2-1 TRBD1 TRBV13 few TGTGCCAGCAGCTTAACCCGGGACAGCGAGCAGTTCTTC CASSLTRDSEQFF
TRBJ2-1 . TRBV6-1 few TGTGCCAGCAGTGAACCGGGACAAGTCAGGTACAATGAGCAGTTCTTC CASSEPGQVRYNEQFF
TRBJ1-2 . TRBV29-1 . TGCAGCGTCCAGCTTGGCTACACCTTC CSVQLGYTF
TRBJ2-5 TRBD1 TRBV4-2 many TGTGCCAGCAGCAAGCAGGGGGCCGAGCAAGAGACCCAGTACTTC CASSKQGAEQETQYF
TRBJ1-1 . TRBV7-2 few TGTGCCAGCAGCTTCTGGGCAGGGAACACTGAAGCTTTCTTT CASSFWAGNTEAFF
TRBJ2-3 . TRBV7-2 many TGTGCCAGCAGCTTAGCTTTGCCCACAGATACGCAGTATTTT CASSLALPTDTQYF
TRBJ1-1 . TRBV19 . TGTGCCAGTATGGGACTCCTAGAAGCTTTCTTT CASMGLLEAFF
TRBJ2-5 TRBD1 TRBV6-2/TRBV6-3 few TGTGCCAGCAGGATCCGGGACAGGGGGCGGCAAGAGACCCAGTACTTC CASRIRDRGRQETQYF
TRBJ1-2 . TRBV7-2 many TGTGCCAGCAGCTTAGGTCCGGGAGAGGGCTACACCTTC CASSLGPGEGYTF